The rows below give T cell receptor beta chains drawn from one sample of a study of T cell responses to AZD1222 COVID-19 vaccine. Libraries were prepared by immunoSEQ multiplex PCR; TCRdb keeps only in-frame clonotypes and omits some of them. The sample contains tens of thousands of clones, 89% of which appear only once. Sequencing was performed on peripheral blood, taken 28 days after the second AZD1222 dose. These receptor sequences come from an adult who received the AZD1222 COVID-19 vaccine. CDR3s include the opening cysteine and the closing phenylalanine or tryptophan. The order of the fields is J gene, V gene, D gene, clone size, CDR3 DNA, CDR3 protein. D genes are given only for firm matches. Rows give clone size only sometimes, using once, few, many, or a class for an expanded clone.

J gene: TRBJ1-2; V gene: TRBV5-5; D gene: .; clone size: .; CDR3 DNA: TGTGCCAGCATTGCGGGGGACCCTAACTATGGCTACACCTTC; CDR3 protein: CASIAGDPNYGYTF
J gene: TRBJ2-3; V gene: TRBV5-1; D gene: TRBD2; clone size: .; CDR3 DNA: TGCGCCAGCAAGCAACTAGCGGATTTCACAGATACGCAGTATTTT; CDR3 protein: CASKQLADFTDTQYF
J gene: TRBJ1-4; V gene: TRBV4-2; D gene: .; clone size: .; CDR3 DNA: TGTGCCAGCAGCCAAGACCAGGGGAGCGGCGAAAAACTGTTTTTT; CDR3 protein: CASSQDQGSGEKLFF
J gene: TRBJ1-2; V gene: TRBV4-3; D gene: .; clone size: .; CDR3 DNA: TGCGCCAGCAGCCAAGATGAGGGCCTCTATGGCTACACCTTC; CDR3 protein: CASSQDEGLYGYTF
J gene: TRBJ2-3; V gene: TRBV5-4; D gene: .; clone size: .; CDR3 DNA: TGTGCCAGCAGCTTGGGGCAGGGCACTCTCACAGATACGCAGTATTTT; CDR3 protein: CASSLGQGTLTDTQYF
J gene: TRBJ2-1; V gene: TRBV29-1; D gene: TRBD1; clone size: .; CDR3 DNA: TGCAGCGTTCACAGGGGGCTCGGCCTAGATGAGCAGTTCTTC; CDR3 protein: CSVHRGLGLDEQFF
J gene: TRBJ2-3; V gene: TRBV28; D gene: .; clone size: .; CDR3 DNA: TGTGCCAGCAGCCCCGAGTGGGAACCCACAGATACGCAGTATTTT; CDR3 protein: CASSPEWEPTDTQYF
J gene: TRBJ1-5; V gene: TRBV28; D gene: .; clone size: .; CDR3 DNA: TGTGCCAGCAGTCTCGCACAGGGTTTTAATCAGCCCCAGCATTTT; CDR3 protein: CASSLAQGFNQPQHF
J gene: TRBJ2-2; V gene: TRBV5-1; D gene: TRBD1; clone size: .; CDR3 DNA: TGCGCCAGCAGCCCGGGACAGGGAAACACCGGGGAGCTGTTTTTT; CDR3 protein: CASSPGQGNTGELFF
J gene: TRBJ1-2; V gene: TRBV7-9; D gene: .; clone size: .; CDR3 DNA: TGTGCCAGCAGCTTAGGGCAGGGAGGTGGCTACACCTTC; CDR3 protein: CASSLGQGGGYTF
J gene: TRBJ2-7; V gene: TRBV5-1; D gene: TRBD2; clone size: .; CDR3 DNA: TGCGCCAGCAGCTTGGCTCGCGTTGGAGCGGGGGGGCCACCCTACGAGCAGTACTTC; CDR3 protein: CASSLARVGAGGPPYEQYF
J gene: TRBJ2-1; V gene: TRBV29-1; D gene: .; clone size: .; CDR3 DNA: TGCAGCGTTGTGCAGCGACGGGGCAATGAGCAGTTCTTC; CDR3 protein: CSVVQRRGNEQFF
J gene: TRBJ2-7; V gene: TRBV7-2; D gene: .; clone size: .; CDR3 DNA: TGTGCCAGCACCCCCCACTCAAACCTAGGGGAGACCTACGAGCAGTACTTC; CDR3 protein: CASTPHSNLGETYEQYF
J gene: TRBJ1-1; V gene: TRBV5-4; D gene: .; clone size: once; CDR3 DNA: TGTGCCAGCAGCTTGTTCGCAGGGACGAACACTGAAGCTTTCTTT; CDR3 protein: CASSLFAGTNTEAFF
J gene: TRBJ2-5; V gene: TRBV7-6; D gene: .; clone size: .; CDR3 DNA: TGTGCCAGCAGCTTAGGTGTTTCGGAGACCCAGTACTTC; CDR3 protein: CASSLGVSETQYF
J gene: TRBJ1-1; V gene: TRBV20-1; D gene: .; clone size: once; CDR3 DNA: TGCAGTGCTAGTGCGATGGGCACTGAAGCTTTCTTT; CDR3 protein: CSASAMGTEAFF
J gene: TRBJ1-3; V gene: TRBV10-3; D gene: .; clone size: .; CDR3 DNA: TGTGCCACCATCCCGGACAGACTCTCTGGAAACACCATATATTTT; CDR3 protein: CATIPDRLSGNTIYF
J gene: TRBJ2-3; V gene: TRBV11-2; D gene: TRBD2; clone size: .; CDR3 DNA: TGTGCCAGCAGCTTTAGCGGGATGAGCACAGATACGCAGTATTTT; CDR3 protein: CASSFSGMSTDTQYF
J gene: TRBJ2-1; V gene: TRBV3-1/TRBV3-2; D gene: TRBD2; clone size: once; CDR3 DNA: TGTGCCAGCAGCCAAGGGATAGCGGGGGGAAATGAGCAGTTCTTC; CDR3 protein: CASSQGIAGGNEQFF
J gene: TRBJ1-2; V gene: TRBV6-5; D gene: TRBD1; clone size: .; CDR3 DNA: TGTGCCAGCCGGGGACAGGCAAACTATGGCTACACCTTC; CDR3 protein: CASRGQANYGYTF
J gene: TRBJ2-7; V gene: TRBV30; D gene: .; clone size: .; CDR3 DNA: TGTGCCTGGAGTGGGGACATTTCCTACGAGCAGTACTTC; CDR3 protein: CAWSGDISYEQYF
J gene: TRBJ2-5; V gene: TRBV7-2; D gene: TRBD2; clone size: .; CDR3 DNA: TGTGCCAGCAGCTTACTCCCCGGGGGGGCTGGGGTAGAGACCCAGTACTTC; CDR3 protein: CASSLLPGGAGVETQYF
J gene: TRBJ1-2; V gene: TRBV15; D gene: .; clone size: .; CDR3 DNA: TGTGCCACCAGCAGAGATCAGGAGCTCGGGTATGGCTACACCTTC; CDR3 protein: CATSRDQELGYGYTF
J gene: TRBJ1-1; V gene: TRBV29-1; D gene: TRBD1; clone size: .; CDR3 DNA: TGCAGCGTAGGACAGGGGCTCACTGAAGCTTTCTTT; CDR3 protein: CSVGQGLTEAFF
J gene: TRBJ2-7; V gene: TRBV18; D gene: TRBD1; clone size: .; CDR3 DNA: TGTGCCAGCTCACCACCGACAGGGCGCTACGAGCAGTACTTC; CDR3 protein: CASSPPTGRYEQYF
J gene: TRBJ1-2; V gene: TRBV5-1; D gene: .; clone size: .; CDR3 DNA: TGCGCCAGCAGCGAAAACGGGGACGCAGTGACTACCTTCTATGGCTACACCTTC; CDR3 protein: CASSENGDAVTTFYGYTF
J gene: TRBJ2-3; V gene: TRBV7-9; D gene: TRBD2; clone size: .; CDR3 DNA: TGTGCCAGCAGCTCCGGGACTAGCGCTACAGATACGCAGTATTTT; CDR3 protein: CASSSGTSATDTQYF
J gene: TRBJ1-2; V gene: TRBV15; D gene: .; clone size: .; CDR3 DNA: TGTGCCACCAGCAGCGAAAGGGGGGCGGGACAAAGATATGGCTACACCTTC; CDR3 protein: CATSSERGAGQRYGYTF
J gene: TRBJ2-5; V gene: TRBV28; D gene: .; clone size: once; CDR3 DNA: TGTGCCAGCAGTTTACCGCAGTACCAAGAGACCCAGTACTTC; CDR3 protein: CASSLPQYQETQYF
J gene: TRBJ2-1; V gene: TRBV13; D gene: .; clone size: .; CDR3 DNA: TGTGCCAGCAGCTTATCATTTGCTGGTGCGACTGAGCAGTTCTTC; CDR3 protein: CASSLSFAGATEQFF
J gene: TRBJ2-7; V gene: TRBV7-9; D gene: .; clone size: few; CDR3 DNA: TGTGCCAGCAGCGTCCCGGGACTCAGCTCCTACGAGCAGTACTTC; CDR3 protein: CASSVPGLSSYEQYF